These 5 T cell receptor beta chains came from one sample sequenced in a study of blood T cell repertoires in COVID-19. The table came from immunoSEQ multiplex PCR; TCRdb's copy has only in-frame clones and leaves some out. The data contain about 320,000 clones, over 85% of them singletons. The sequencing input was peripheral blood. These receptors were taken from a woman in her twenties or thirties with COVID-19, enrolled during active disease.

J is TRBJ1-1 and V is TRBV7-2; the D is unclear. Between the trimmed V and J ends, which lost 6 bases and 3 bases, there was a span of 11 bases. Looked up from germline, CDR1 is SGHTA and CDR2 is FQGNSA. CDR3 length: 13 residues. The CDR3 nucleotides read TGTGCCAGCAGGAAGGAGAGGTACACTGAAGCTTTCTTT. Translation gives CASRKERYTEAFF.

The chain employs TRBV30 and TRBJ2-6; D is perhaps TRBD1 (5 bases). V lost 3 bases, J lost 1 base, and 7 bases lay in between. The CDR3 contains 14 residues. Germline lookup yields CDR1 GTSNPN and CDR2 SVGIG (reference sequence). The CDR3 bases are TGTGCCTGGAGCTCAGGGTCTGGGGCCAACGTCCTGACTTTC. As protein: CAWSSGSGANVLTF.

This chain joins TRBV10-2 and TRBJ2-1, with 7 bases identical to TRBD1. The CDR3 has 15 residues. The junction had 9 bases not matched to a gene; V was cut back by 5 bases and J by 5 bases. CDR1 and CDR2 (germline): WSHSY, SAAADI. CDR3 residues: CASSSPGQRDNEQFF. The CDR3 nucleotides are TGCGCCAGCAGTTCACCGGGACAGAGGGACAATGAGCAGTTCTTC.

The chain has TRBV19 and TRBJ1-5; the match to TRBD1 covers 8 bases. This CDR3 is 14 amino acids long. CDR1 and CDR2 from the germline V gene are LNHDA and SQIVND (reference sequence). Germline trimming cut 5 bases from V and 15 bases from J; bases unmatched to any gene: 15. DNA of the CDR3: TGTGCCAGTAGTCCCGGGACAGGTCAAATTATTGGGCATTTT. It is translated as CASSPGTGQIIGHF.

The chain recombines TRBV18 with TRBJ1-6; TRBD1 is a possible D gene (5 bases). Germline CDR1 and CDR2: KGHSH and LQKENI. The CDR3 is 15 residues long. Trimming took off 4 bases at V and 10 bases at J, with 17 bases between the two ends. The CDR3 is CASSQAPGFWSPLHF. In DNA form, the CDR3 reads TGTGCCAGCTCACAAGCCCCAGGGTTTTGGTCACCCCTCCACTTT.